Following are 26 T cell receptor beta chains from one sample sequenced in a study of beta chain features in type 1 diabetes. Reverse transcription of all isolated RNA meant that expressed TCRB transcripts were sequenced. Libraries were prepared by immunoSEQ multiplex PCR; TCRdb keeps only in-frame clonotypes and omits some of them. The sample shows 810,000 or so clones, roughly 17% of them seen only once. The sample taken for sequencing was naive CD4+ T cells from blood. All receptors come from a young woman in good health.

The chain employs TRBV7-9 and TRBJ2-3, with a tentative D call TRBD2 (6 bases). Germline values: CDR1 SEHNR, CDR2 FQNEAQ (reference sequence). CDR3 size: 18 residues. Trimming removed 0 bases at V and 2 bases at J, with 18 bases between. CDR3 DNA sequence: TGTGCCAGCAGCTTAGCAGGGCGGGACGGAAAGAACACAGATACGCAGTATTTT. Translating gives CASSLAGRDGKNTDTQYF.

This chain uses TRBV19 with TRBJ2-1; D ambiguous. The germline V gene has CDR1 LNHDA and CDR2 SQIVND (reference sequence). Trimming pared 3 bases from V and 0 bases from J, leaving 6 bases between. This CDR3 is built from 14 residues. Here the CDR3 reads CASSILSSYNEQFF. The DNA for the CDR3 is TGTGCCAGTAGTATTTTGAGCTCCTACAATGAGCAGTTCTTC.

The V gene is TRBV28, the J gene TRBJ2-1; the D gene could be TRBD1 or TRBD2 (5 bases each). V dropped 5 bases and J dropped 6 bases, with 17 bases sitting between them. CDR3 length: 15 amino acids. Germline CDR1 MDHEN, CDR2 SYDVKM. CDR3 in DNA: TGTGCCAGCAGTCCAGCCAAGGGACCCCGCAATGAGCAGTTCTTC. Its translation is CASSPAKGPRNEQFF.

The gene calls are TRBV6-1 and TRBJ2-2; D perhaps matches TRBD1 (6 bases). The CDR3 extends over 15 amino acids. Germline V gives CDR1 MNHNS, CDR2 SASEGT. Trimming took 5 bases from V and 0 from J, leaving 10 bases between them. The CDR3 is CASSSGHPNTGELFF. In DNA form, the CDR3 reads TGTGCCAGCAGTTCGGGACACCCGAACACCGGGGAGCTGTTTTTT.

This clone was seen a few times. The CDR3 reads CASSIGQGSAYEQYF. The CDR3 bases are TGTGCCAGCAGTATCGGACAGGGTTCGGCTTACGAGCAGTACTTC. The V gene is TRBV6-1, the J gene TRBJ2-7, with 8 bases identical to TRBD1. Germline assignment: CDR1 MNHNS and CDR2 SASEGT. With 5 bases clipped from V and 4 bases from J, the junction kept 10 bases outside the gene matches. This CDR3 region has 15 residues.

The V and J genes are TRBV29-1 and TRBJ2-7; 8 bases are shared with TRBD2. The CDR3 extends over 15 amino acids. The V and J ends lost 2 bases and 0 bases, in that order; junction bases with no gene match: 6. Germline CDR1 SQVTM, CDR2 ANQGSEA. Written as DNA, the CDR3 is TGCAGCGTTGAAAGGGGTACTAGCGGCTCCTACGAGCAGTACTTC. This sequence encodes CSVERGTSGSYEQYF.

V gene TRBV29-1 combines with J gene TRBJ2-1; 10 nucleotides agree with TRBD1. Looked up from germline, CDR1 is SQVTM and CDR2 is ANQGSEA. V lost 4 bases and J lost 7; bases outside the gene matches: 7. The CDR3 spans 14 residues. The CDR3 DNA reads as TGCAGCGTTGCGGGGACAGGGGAATGGAATGAGCAGTTCTTC. Translation gives CSVAGTGEWNEQFF.

This clone was counted a few times. The CDR3 spells CASSLLAGYHEQFF. The CDR3 coding sequence is TGTGCCAGCAGCTTATTAGCGGGTTACCATGAGCAGTTCTTC. V is TRBV7-2 and J is TRBJ2-1; TRBD2 matches 7 bases. The CDR3 totals 14 residues. With V trimmed by 2 bases and J by 8 bases, 6 bases remained unmatched. Germline CDR1 SGHTA, CDR2 FQGNSA.

This clone was seen a handful of times. In nucleotides, the CDR3 is TGTGCCATCAGGGAACAGGGTTTGTCCACTGAAGCTTTCTTT. This codes for CAIREQGLSTEAFF. The chain is built from TRBV10-3 and TRBJ1-1; possibly TRBD1 for D (6 bases). Germline values: CDR1 ENHRY, CDR2 SYGVKD. The CDR3 is 14 amino acids. V lost 6 bases, J lost 4 bases, and 15 bases lay in between.

The chain links TRBV21-1 to TRBJ2-1; no DNA check was done on the table's D call, TRBD1. TRBV21-1 is shown as a pseudogene. The CDR3 runs to 15 residues. Here the CDR3 DNA reads TGTGCCAGCAGCTCTCGGTTAAGGGGGATCGATGAGCAGTTCTTC. Encoded protein: CASSSRLRGIDEQFF.

The chain recombines TRBV4-1 with TRBJ1-2; 7 bases fit TRBD1. J lost 1 base, V lost 3 bases, and 11 bases had no gene match. CDR3 length equals 17 residues. Germline V CDR1 and CDR2: MGHRA, YSYEKL. The CDR3, as DNA: TGCGCCAGCAGCCAGGATACCGGGACAGACGTTAACTATGGCTACACCTTC. This gives the protein CASSQDTGTDVNYGYTF.

The chain combines TRBV7-9 with TRBJ2-5; the D is unclear. CDR1 is SEHNR, CDR2 FQNEAQ, per germline (reference sequence). The CDR3 has 12 amino acids. V was shortened by 2 bases and J by 1 base, with 2 bases between the two germline ends. CDR3 DNA sequence: TGTGCCAGCAGCTTAACCCAAGAGACCCAGTACTTC. It yields the protein CASSLTQETQYF. Complete variable domain (other parts from reference TRBV7-9 and TRBJ2-5): DTGVSQNPRHKITKRGQNVTFRCDPISEHNRLYWYRQTLGQGPEFLTYFQNEAQLEKSRLLSDRFSAERPKGSFSTLEIQRTEQGDSAMYLCASSLTQETQYFGPGTRLLVL.

J is TRBJ2-3 and V is TRBV4-3; 7 positions agree with TRBD2. The CDR3 covers 15 residues. With V trimmed by 0 bases and J by 13 bases, 13 bases remained unmatched. CDR1 is LGHNA, CDR2 YSLEER, per germline. CDR3 sequence (DNA): TGCGCCAGCAGCCAAGATCGAGGGGTCAGCGGGGTGGAGTATTTT. Its protein is CASSQDRGVSGVEYF.

The genes are TRBV7-2 and TRBJ2-2; TRBD2 agrees at 7 bases. CDR3 length: 17 residues. J lost 0 bases, V lost 5 bases, and 9 bases had no gene match. The germline gives CDR1 SGHTA, CDR2 FQGNSA. The CDR3, as DNA: TGTGCCAGCAGCGGGAGGGTGTCGATCGCGAACACCGGGGAGCTGTTTTTT. The encoded protein is CASSGRVSIANTGELFF.

The V gene is TRBV27, the J gene TRBJ2-2; D not certain. This CDR3 is 15 amino acids long. In germline, CDR1 is MNHEY, CDR2 SMNVEV (reference sequence). Trimming pared 5 bases from V and 4 bases from J, leaving 14 bases between. The CDR3 nucleotides are TGTGCCAGCAGTCCCGTACCGGGCGCCACCGGGGAGCTGTTTTTT. Its translation: CASSPVPGATGELFF.

This rearrangement joins TRBV9 to TRBJ2-2; 9 bases match TRBD2. V lost 0 bases to trimming and J lost 6 bases; unmatched junction nucleotides: 6. The germline CDR1 and CDR2 sequences are SGDLS and YYNGEE. The CDR3 is made up of 16 amino acids. CDR3 amino acids: CASSVGASGMAGELFF. The CDR3, as DNA: TGTGCCAGCAGCGTAGGGGCTAGCGGGATGGCCGGGGAGCTGTTTTTT.

This chain joins TRBV10-3 and TRBJ2-3; D ambiguous. The germline V and J ends were trimmed by 4 bases and 6 bases, with 5 bases remaining between them. Germline-derived CDR1 and CDR2 are ENHRY and SYGVKD. The CDR3 spans 11 residues. The CDR3 here is CAISVFDTQYF. The CDR3 region has the DNA TGTGCCATCAGTGTCTTTGATACGCAGTATTTT.

This clone was detected a few times. V is TRBV5-1 and J is TRBJ2-7; D not resolved. The CDR3 spans 13 residues. Germline lookup yields CDR1 SGHRS and CDR2 YFSETQ. Trimming shortened V by 0 bases and J by 3 bases, and 7 bases separated the two germline ends. The CDR3 protein is CASSLGRLYEQYF. CDR3 coding DNA: TGCGCCAGCAGCTTGGGTCGACTCTACGAGCAGTACTTC. The variable domain in full, completed from reference TRBV5-1 and TRBJ2-7, reads KAGVTQTPRYLIKTRGQQVTLSCSPISGHRSVSWYQQTPGQGLQFLFEYFSETQRNKGNFPGRFSGRQFSNSRSEMNVSTLELGDSALYLCASSLGRLYEQYFGPGTRLTVT.

The chain joins TRBV10-3 to TRBJ2-7; TRBD2 aligns across 7 bases. Germline V gives CDR1 ENHRY, CDR2 SYGVKD. V lost 9 bases and J lost 2; bases outside the gene matches: 7. This CDR3 is 13 amino acids long. The CDR3 sequence: CAMSGGLAYEQYF. CDR3 nucleotide sequence: TGTGCCATGTCCGGGGGGTTAGCCTACGAGCAGTACTTC.

This clone was observed a few times. The chain uses TRBV5-6 and TRBJ1-1, with no clear D. The germline V and J ends were trimmed by 4 bases and 0 bases, with 10 bases remaining between them. In germline, CDR1 is SGHDT, CDR2 YYEEEE. The CDR3 sequence is 14 residues long. This chain's CDR3 is CASSRNVVNTEAFF. The DNA for the CDR3 is TGTGCCAGCAGCCGAAATGTTGTGAACACTGAAGCTTTCTTT.

This chain connects TRBV28 to TRBJ2-4; D is possibly TRBD1 (6 bases). V was pared by 3 bases and J by 15 bases, with 12 bases between. CDR3 length equals 11 residues. The germline V gene has CDR1 MDHEN and CDR2 SYDVKM. CDR3 region: CASSFRQAWYF. CDR3 coding DNA: TGTGCCAGCAGTTTCCGACAGGCGTGGTACTTC.

This clone was seen a few times. The rearrangement uses TRBV6-1 and TRBJ2-7; a weak D match, TRBD2 (6 bases). V gave up 0 bases and J gave up 5 bases, with 14 bases separating them. The V gene's germline CDR1 is MNHNS and CDR2 SASEGT. The length of the CDR3 is 15 residues. The CDR3 DNA reads TGTGCCAGCAGTGAAGCTTCTAGCGCTAGGGACGAGCAGTACTTC. Protein: CASSEASSARDEQYF.

This clone was recorded a few times. The chain recombines TRBV28 with TRBJ2-2, with 7 bases that match TRBD1. The germline CDR1 and CDR2 sequences are MDHEN and SYDVKM. The CDR3 is 14 residues long. The junction had 4 bases not matched to a gene; V was cut back by 6 bases and J by 3 bases. The CDR3 DNA reads TGTGCCAGCAGCCGGGGACAGTACACCGGGGAGCTGTTTTTT. Protein sequence: CASSRGQYTGELFF.

The V gene is TRBV7-2, the J gene TRBJ2-3; TRBD2 is a possible D gene (7 bases). Germline CDR1 and CDR2: SGHTA and FQGNSA. The V end was cut by 3 bases, the J end by 4 bases, with 14 bases between. CDR3 length: 15 residues. CDR3 sequence (DNA): TGTGCCAGCAGCTTCGGTTCCGGGGGGCCAGATACGCAGTATTTT. This sequence encodes CASSFGSGGPDTQYF.

The J gene is TRBJ1-2, the V gene TRBV5-4; possibly TRBD1 for D (5 bases). The germline CDR1 and CDR2 sequences are SGHNT and YYREEE (reference sequence). V lost 4 bases and J lost 10, with 11 bases in between. The CDR3 runs to 11 residues. The CDR3 spells CASSMGLTYTF. CDR3 DNA sequence: TGTGCCAGCAGCATGGGACTCACCTACACCTTC.

This chain links TRBV11-2 with TRBJ2-5, with TRBD2 matching over 9 bases. This CDR3 is 17 amino acids long. Germline-derived CDR1 and CDR2 are SGHAT and FQNNGV. With V trimmed by 5 bases and J by 7 bases, 17 bases remained unmatched. CDR3 bases: TGTGCCAGCAGCCCAAAGACTAGCGGATCACTTTATGGGACCCAGTACTTC. This translates into CASSPKTSGSLYGTQYF.